The 18 T cell receptor beta chains below were found in one sample sequenced in a study of glioma-infiltrating T cells. TCR alpha and beta CDR3 regions were amplified from RNA using iRepertoire nested multiplex PCR. From the multiplex PCR reads, TCRdb called clonotypes with MiXCR, one entry per CDR3 protein. The table has approximately 45,000 distinct CDR3 sequences, around 22% seen once. Sequencing input: glioma tissue, nonneoplastic brain tissue, or PBMCs (not recorded which). These receptors were collected from a human donor with low-grade glioma or glioblastoma, undergoing nonglioma brain surgery, or in good health (not recorded which).

This clonotype was seen a single time. The junction and the germline gene differ at one end; a read error may be behind it. The chain is built from TRBV27 and TRBJ1-2, with TRBD1 identical over 9 bases. CDR3 length: 16 amino acids. Germline CDR1 reads MNHEY; CDR2 reads SMNVEV (reference sequence). CDR3 DNA sequence: TGTGCCAGCAGTCCCCGGGACAGGGAAGACAATGGTGGCTACATTTTC. Its protein product is CASSPRDREDNGGYIF.

Ten or more counts support this clonotype. The rearrangement links TRBV19 to TRBJ2-1, with TRBD2 matching over 9 bases. Germline V lookup: CDR1 LNHDA, CDR2 SQIVND (reference sequence). CDR3 length: 15 residues. Trimming cost V 4 bases and J 3 bases; bases outside gene matches: 4. Written as DNA, the CDR3 is TGTGCCAGTAGTAGCGGGACTAGCCTCTACAATGAGCAGTTCTTC. Encoded protein: CASSSGTSLYNEQFF.

V is TRBV19 and J is TRBJ1-1; D gene uncertain. Trimming stripped 8 bases from V and 4 bases from J, with 11 bases between. Looked up from germline, CDR1 is LNHDA and CDR2 is SQIVND (reference sequence). CDR3 size: 12 residues. The CDR3 protein is CASEGWGTEAFF. As DNA, the CDR3 is TGTGCCAGTGAAGGTTGGGGCACTGAAGCTTTCTTT.

For this clonotype: A much larger clone lies a single base off, so this may be a read error. This chain connects TRBV2 to TRBJ1-4, with D possibly being TRBD1 (6 bases). Germline CDR1 and CDR2: SNHLY and FYNNEI. Trimming took 7 bases from V and 7 from J, leaving 16 bases between them. CDR3 length: 14 amino acids. The CDR3 bases are TGTGCCAGCAAAACCGGGACAAGGAGTGAAAAACTGTTTTTT. Translated: CASKTGTRSEKLFF.

This clonotype was observed many times. The V and J genes are TRBV7-9 and TRBJ1-1, with a weak D call TRBD1 (5 bases). Germline lookup yields CDR1 SEHNR and CDR2 FQNEAQ (reference sequence). V gave up 3 bases and J gave up 4 bases, with 12 bases separating them. This CDR3 has 14 residues. The CDR3 loop reads CASSFPGWATEAFF. The CDR3, as DNA: TGTGCCAGCAGCTTTCCAGGGTGGGCCACTGAAGCTTTCTTT. Complete variable domain (other parts from reference TRBV7-9 and TRBJ1-1): DTGVSQNPRHKITKRGQNVTFRCDPISEHNRLYWYRQTLGQGPEFLTYFQNEAQLEKSRLLSDRFSAERPKGSFSTLEIQRTEQGDSAMYLCASSFPGWATEAFFGQGTRLTVV.

Concerning this clonotype: Just one base apart from a much larger clone, this may be a read error. This chain links TRBV2 with TRBJ1-1; no reliable D call. This CDR3 has 10 residues. CDR1 SNHLY and CDR2 FYNNEI come from the germline V gene. CDR3 amino acids: CVSSRAGAFF. The CDR3 nucleotides are TGTGTCAGCAGTAGGGCCGGAGCTTTCTTT.

This clonotype has at least ten counts. This chain links TRBV19 with TRBJ1-1; D ambiguous. Germline V gene sequence: CDR1 LNHDA, CDR2 SQIVND (reference sequence). Between the trimmed V and J ends, which lost 3 bases and 1 base, there was a span of 6 bases. The CDR3 length is 13 residues. The CDR3 is CASSIRENTEAFF. In DNA form, the CDR3 reads TGTGCCAGTAGTATTAGAGAGAACACTGAAGCTTTCTTT.

The rearrangement links TRBV12-3 or TRBV12-4 to TRBJ1-1; D possibly corresponds to TRBD1 (5 bases). Trimming took off 3 bases at V and 0 bases at J, with 8 bases between the two ends. This CDR3 is built from 14 residues. Here the CDR3 reads CASSFSGLNTEAFF. The CDR3 bases are TGTGCCAGCAGTTTTTCAGGGCTGAACACTGAAGCTTTCTTT.

This clonotype was picked up many times. The chain employs TRBV19 and TRBJ1-1, with D tentatively TRBD1 (6 bases). The CDR3 is 14 residues long. Trimming left V 6 bases short and J 1 base short, with 12 bases between. The germline V gene encodes CDR1 LNHDA and CDR2 SQIVND (reference sequence). The CDR3 bases are TGTGCCAGTAGATTCGGGGGACAGAACACTGAAGCTTTCTTT. This encodes CASRFGGQNTEAFF. The full variable domain, completed using reference TRBV19 and TRBJ1-1, is DGGITQSPKYLFRKEGQNVTLSCEQNLNHDAMYWYRQDPGQGLRLIYYSQIVNDFQKGDIAEGYSVSREKKESFPLTVTSAQKNPTAFYLCASRFGGQNTEAFFGQGTRLTVV.

To note about this clonotype: This clone may be a read error of a much larger clone one base away. The chain recombines TRBV4-3 with TRBJ2-7, with 9 bases aligning to TRBD1. Trimming took 3 bases from V and 7 from J; bases not matched to a gene: 10. The CDR3 has 15 residues. CDR1 is LGHNA and CDR2 is YSLEER in the germline V gene. This CDR3 is CASSQGQGQSNEQYF. The CDR3 DNA reads TGCGCCAGCAGCCAGGGACAGGGACAGAGCAATGAGCAGTACTTC.

A few counts support this clonotype. The CDR3 region is CASSEKGDYSNQPQHF. The CDR3 region has the DNA TGCGCCAGCAGTGAGAAAGGGGATTATAGCAATCAGCCCCAGCATTTT. The gene calls are TRBV10-2 and TRBJ1-5, with D possibly TRBD1 on 5 matching bases. Trimming stripped 2 bases from V and 0 bases from J, with 11 bases between. Looked up from germline, CDR1 is WSHSY and CDR2 is SAAADI. The CDR3 has 16 amino acids.

This clonotype appeared many times. The chain joins TRBV3-1 to TRBJ1-1, with D possibly TRBD1 on 6 matching bases. The CDR3 sequence is 15 residues long. Germline V lookup: CDR1 LGHDT, CDR2 YNNKEL (reference sequence). Trimming took 4 bases from V and 5 from J, leaving 17 bases between them. CDR3 bases: TGTGCCAGCAGCCCGAGCGACAGGCGAGGTACTGAAGCTTTCTTT. This translates into CASSPSDRRGTEAFF.

The J gene is TRBJ2-7, the V gene TRBV19; possibly TRBD2 for D (5 bases). Germline V CDR1 and CDR2: LNHDA, SQIVND (reference sequence). V was pared by 6 bases and J by 3 bases, with 12 bases between. CDR3 length: 13 amino acids. CDR3 DNA: TGTGCCAGTAGCCCGAGGGCCGACTACGAGCAGTACTTC. Its protein is CASSPRADYEQYF.

This clonotype is a singleton in its sample. A junction end diverges from the germline sequence, so it may reflect a read error. V and J are TRBV18 and TRBJ2-1; D gene ambiguous. The CDR3 loop spans 17 amino acids. Germline assignment: CDR1 KGHSH and CDR2 LQKENI. The CDR3 nucleotides are TGTGCCAGCTCACCTCCCCCCGCGACACGCACCTACAATGGGCAGTTCTTC. Translated, it gives CASSPPPATRTYNGQFF.

This clonotype was seen at least ten times. This chain connects TRBV3-1 to TRBJ2-5; no firm D call. Trimming removed 0 bases at V and 4 bases at J, with 6 bases between. Germline loops: CDR1 LGHDT, CDR2 YNNKEL (reference sequence). The length of the CDR3 is 13 residues. CDR3 amino acids: CASSQESPETQYF. Written as DNA, the CDR3 is TGTGCCAGCAGCCAAGAGAGCCCAGAGACCCAGTACTTC.

This clonotype was recorded at least ten times. The chain recombines TRBV19 with TRBJ1-1; the D is unclear. The ends were cut back, 9 bases at V and 1 base at J, with 6 bases in the middle. The CDR3 spans 11 residues. Germline V CDR1 and CDR2: LNHDA, SQIVND (reference sequence). CDR3 protein: CASRSNTEAFF. CDR3 DNA sequence: TGTGCCAGCAGATCGAACACTGAAGCTTTCTTT.

V and J are TRBV15 and TRBJ2-1, with 9 positions matching TRBD2. The CDR3 covers 15 residues. With V trimmed by 9 bases and J by 1 base, 7 bases remained unmatched. Germline V gene data show CDR1 as LNHNV and CDR2 as YYDKDF (reference sequence). Here the CDR3 DNA reads TGTGCCACTAGTAGCGGGAGACGATCCTACAATGAGCAGTTCTTC. It codes for CATSSGRRSYNEQFF.

This chain uses TRBV6-2 or TRBV6-3 with TRBJ2-7, with 8 bases lining up with TRBD1. Germline V gene lookup returns CDR1 MNHEY and CDR2 SVGEGT. The CDR3 totals 14 residues. The CDR3 protein is CVSSYAGQGSEQYF. CDR3 DNA sequence: TGTGTTAGCAGTTACGCCGGACAGGGAAGCGAGCAGTACTTC.